This entry lists 14 T cell receptor beta chains sequenced from one sample in a study of blood T cell repertoires in COVID-19. Using immunoSEQ multiplex PCR, the repertoire was profiled, and TCRdb retains in-frame clones only, with some absent. The sample contains under 250,000 clones, about four fifths of which appear only once. The specimen sequenced was PBMCs or T cells enriched from blood (not recorded which). All receptors derive from a woman aged 45 to 65 who had been exposed to COVID-19.

The chain combines TRBV7-6 with TRBJ2-5, with 10 bases matching TRBD2. The CDR3 consists of 17 residues. The junction had 8 bases not matched to a gene; V was cut back by 2 bases and J by 2 bases. Germline assignment: CDR1 SGHVS and CDR2 FNYEAQ. CDR3: CASSLTLPAGGQETQYF. CDR3 DNA sequence: TGTGCCAGCAGCTTAACGTTGCCAGCGGGGGGGCAAGAGACCCAGTACTTC.

This chain connects TRBV15 to TRBJ2-6; maybe TRBD1 (5 bases). Trimming cost V 3 bases and J 3 bases, with 21 bases left between them. The CDR3 contains 19 residues. Germline-derived CDR1 and CDR2 are LNHNV and YYDKDF (reference sequence). The CDR3 region is CATSRSPLQVLGGANVLTF. CDR3 bases: TGTGCCACCAGCAGGTCCCCCCTACAGGTGCTGGGTGGGGCCAACGTCCTGACTTTC. Together with reference TRBV15 and TRBJ2-6, the CDR3 gives the full variable domain: DAMVIQNPRYQVTQFGKPVTLSCSQTLNHNVMYWYQQKSSQAPKLLFHYYDKDFNNEADTPDNFQSRRPNTSFCFLDIRSPGLGDTAMYLCATSRSPLQVLGGANVLTFGAGSRLTVL.

This chain links TRBV2 with TRBJ1-3, with D maybe TRBD1 (5 bases). Trimming left V 6 bases short and J 1 base short, with 10 bases between. The CDR3 runs to 14 residues. Germline V lookup: CDR1 SNHLY, CDR2 FYNNEI. CDR3 DNA: TGTGCCAGCAGGATACAGGCTTCTGGAAACACCATATATTTT. Its translation is CASRIQASGNTIYF.

The chain uses TRBV10-3 and TRBJ1-2, with 7 bases aligning to TRBD1. This CDR3 has 14 residues. Germline assignment: CDR1 ENHRY and CDR2 SYGVKD. The V segment lost 7 bases and the J segment 6 bases; nucleotides outside the gene matches: 11. The DNA for the CDR3 is TGTGCCATCACCGAGGGGACAGCTTTTGATGGCTACACCTTC. Protein product: CAITEGTAFDGYTF.

The gene calls are TRBV7-8 and TRBJ2-7, with TRBD1 matching 10 bases. The CDR3 has 15 amino acids. The germline V gene has CDR1 SGHVS and CDR2 FQNEAQ. Germline trimming cut 5 bases from V and 4 bases from J; bases unmatched to any gene: 8. The CDR3 region has the DNA TGTGCCAGCAGCCGATTCGACAGGGGGCCTTACGAGCAGTACTTC. Residues: CASSRFDRGPYEQYF.

The chain joins TRBV5-6 to TRBJ1-6; 9 bases line up with TRBD1. CDR3 length equals 15 residues. Germline V gene data show CDR1 as SGHDT and CDR2 as YYEEEE. V lost 1 base and J lost 7; bases outside the gene matches: 3. CDR3 coding DNA: TGTGCCAGCAGCTTGAGGGGGACAGGGAATTCACCCCTCCACTTT. Translation: CASSLRGTGNSPLHF.

The V gene is TRBV5-6, the J gene TRBJ2-7; 7 bases match TRBD2. V shed 0 bases, J shed 2 bases, and the junction held 2 bases outside the gene matches. The germline gives CDR1 SGHDT, CDR2 YYEEEE. The CDR3 consists of 14 residues. The chain's CDR3 is CASSLGLATYEQYF. The CDR3 bases are TGTGCCAGCAGCTTGGGACTAGCAACCTACGAGCAGTACTTC.

This clone showed up just once. The chain joins TRBV7-2 to TRBJ2-7; 12 bases are shared with TRBD1. Germline trimming cut 5 bases from V and 1 base from J; bases unmatched to any gene: 9. CDR1 SGHTA and CDR2 FQGNSA come from the germline V gene. The CDR3 runs to 17 residues. The CDR3 nucleotides read TGTGCCAGCAGCGATGGGACAGGGGGCGCTTCGTCCTACGAGCAGTACTTC. Residues: CASSDGTGGASSYEQYF.

The V gene is TRBV10-3, the J gene TRBJ1-1; the D gene is possibly TRBD1 (6 bases). Trimming took off 0 bases at V and 6 bases at J, with 11 bases between the two ends. Germline-derived CDR1 and CDR2 are ENHRY and SYGVKD. There are 14 residues in the CDR3. The CDR3 loop reads CAISESGQKAEAFF. CDR3 bases: TGTGCCATCAGTGAGTCGGGACAAAAGGCTGAAGCTTTCTTT.

The rearrangement uses TRBV5-5 and TRBJ1-6; 8 bases are shared with TRBD1. Germline CDR1 reads SGHKS; CDR2 reads YYEKEE (reference sequence). The CDR3 covers 16 residues. V shed 4 bases, J shed 6 bases, and the junction held 9 bases outside the gene matches. The CDR3 coding sequence is TGTGCCAGCAGCACCACCGGGACAGGTCCTAATTCACCCCTCCACTTT. This codes for CASSTTGTGPNSPLHF.

This chain links TRBV10-3 with TRBJ2-3, with D perhaps matching TRBD2 (6 bases). The V gene lost 6 bases and the J gene lost 4 bases, with 17 bases spanning the gap. The CDR3 has 15 amino acids. The germline CDR1 and CDR2 sequences are ENHRY and SYGVKD. The CDR3 loop reads CAIRPGLTYSDTQYF. CDR3 bases: TGTGCCATCAGGCCGGGACTGACCTATTCAGATACGCAGTATTTT.

The V call is TRBV11-2, the J call TRBJ2-7; D gene ambiguous. CDR3 length: 14 amino acids. CDR1 is SGHAT and CDR2 is FQNNGV in the germline V gene. Trimming removed 0 bases at V and 2 bases at J, with 8 bases between. The CDR3: CASSLDPVTYEQYF. The CDR3 bases are TGTGCCAGCAGCTTAGATCCGGTAACCTACGAGCAGTACTTC.

This sequence joins TRBV12-3 or TRBV12-4 and TRBJ1-1; D is perhaps TRBD1 (5 bases). The germline V and J ends were trimmed by 6 bases and 8 bases, with 13 bases remaining between them. The CDR3 is made up of 12 amino acids. The CDR3 spells CASRRQSGEAFF. DNA of the CDR3: TGTGCCAGCAGGCGACAGTCTGGGGAAGCTTTCTTT.

The chain joins TRBV25-1 to TRBJ1-2, with D perhaps matching TRBD1 (6 bases). V gave up 3 bases and J gave up 4 bases, with 9 bases separating them. Germline V lookup: CDR1 MGHDK, CDR2 SYGVNS. The CDR3 is 13 residues long. The CDR3 region is CASSELGAYGYTF. CDR3 in DNA: TGTGCCAGCAGTGAGCTGGGGGCCTATGGCTACACCTTC.